Presented here are 29 T cell receptor beta chains from one specimen sequenced in a study of cytomegalovirus exposure and HLA in healthy donors. With 60 Vbeta and 13 Jbeta primers, the PCR was carried out. Data came from immunoSEQ multiplex PCR; TCRdb stores just in-frame clones and leaves some out. This listing includes approximately 34,000 clones. Sequenced: PBMCs. The source of these receptors is a woman aged 40 to 50 in good health and CMV-seropositive.

The genes are TRBV29-1 and TRBJ2-3, with 12 positions matching TRBD2. The V segment lost 8 bases and the J segment 3 bases; nucleotides outside the gene matches: 12. This CDR3 comprises 16 residues. The germline V gene encodes CDR1 SQVTM and CDR2 ANQGSEA. This chain's CDR3 is CSSMGSTSGSTDTQYF. The CDR3 coding sequence is TGCAGCTCAATGGGATCGACTAGCGGGAGTACAGATACGCAGTATTTT.

The genes are TRBV7-2 and TRBJ2-7, with TRBD2 identical over 7 bases. The V gene's germline CDR1 is SGHTA and CDR2 FQGNSA. The length of the CDR3 is 15 residues. The V and J ends lost 1 base and 3 bases, in that order; junction bases with no gene match: 6. Here the CDR3 reads CASSLVPAGNYEQYF. In DNA, the CDR3 is TGTGCCAGCAGCTTAGTACCAGCGGGGAACTACGAGCAGTACTTC.

V usage is TRBV7-2 and J usage is TRBJ2-2, with 7 bases identical to TRBD2. The CDR3 is 16 amino acids. Germline CDR1 SGHTA, CDR2 FQGNSA. Trimming at V came to 5 bases and at J to 0 bases, leaving 6 bases not matched to a gene. The CDR3 loop reads CASSLQGGSNTGELFF. The CDR3 DNA follows: TGTGCCAGCAGCCTTCAGGGAGGGTCGAACACCGGGGAGCTGTTTTTT.

The gene calls are TRBV9 and TRBJ2-7; weak D call: TRBD2 (5 bases). This CDR3 spans 14 amino acids. Trimming shortened V by 1 base and J by 5 bases, and 13 bases separated the two germline ends. The germline V gene encodes CDR1 SGDLS and CDR2 YYNGEE. CDR3 in DNA: TGTGCCAGCAGCGTAAATCCCGACGGGAACGAGCAGTACTTC. Its protein product is CASSVNPDGNEQYF.

V gene TRBV7-9 combines with J gene TRBJ2-3; TRBD2 might be the D (5 bases). Looked up from germline, CDR1 is SEHNR and CDR2 is FQNEAQ (reference sequence). The CDR3 runs to 13 residues. Trimming pared 4 bases from V and 4 bases from J, leaving 9 bases between. The CDR3, as DNA: TGTGCCAGCAGCTCCCAACTAGCAGATACGCAGTATTTT. It codes for CASSSQLADTQYF.

This rearrangement joins TRBV2 to TRBJ1-4; possibly TRBD1 for D (5 bases). This CDR3 spans 14 amino acids. Looked up from germline, CDR1 is SNHLY and CDR2 is FYNNEI. Trimming removed 5 bases at V and 2 bases at J, with 9 bases between. The CDR3 coding sequence is TGTGCCAGCAGTTCAGGGTTGACTAATGAAAAACTGTTTTTT. The encoded protein is CASSSGLTNEKLFF.

The chain couples TRBV6-5 to TRBJ1-3, with D unresolved. Trimming left V 5 bases short and J 2 bases short, with 10 bases between. The length of the CDR3 is 14 residues. CDR1 is MNHEY and CDR2 is SVGAGI in the germline V gene. The CDR3 region is CASSPGFAGNTIYF. The CDR3 DNA follows: TGTGCCAGCAGTCCGGGGTTTGCTGGAAACACCATATATTTT.

The rearrangement links TRBV5-1 to TRBJ1-1; D unresolved. Germline CDR1 and CDR2: SGHRS and YFSETQ. The CDR3 is made up of 13 amino acids. Trimming stripped 4 bases from V and 3 bases from J, with 10 bases between. CDR3 amino acids: CASSPRPDTEAFF. CDR3 coding DNA: TGCGCCAGCAGCCCTAGGCCGGACACTGAAGCTTTCTTT.

The CDR3 sequence: CASSIVPDEKLFF. The CDR3 DNA sequence: TGTGCCAGTAGTATAGTCCCTGATGAAAAACTGTTTTTT. The chain recombines TRBV19 with TRBJ1-4; no reliable D call. The V end was cut by 1 base, the J end by 6 bases, with 6 bases between. This CDR3 has 13 residues. Germline V CDR1 and CDR2: LNHDA, SQIVND (reference sequence).

The chain has TRBV28 and TRBJ2-7; 7 nucleotides match TRBD2. The CDR3 is made up of 12 amino acids. After removal of 10 bases from V and 2 bases from J, the junction contained 5 bases not matched to a gene. The V gene's germline CDR1 is MDHEN and CDR2 SYDVKM. The CDR3 loop is CATLGGAYEQYF. CDR3 coding DNA: TGTGCCACCCTTGGGGGGGCCTACGAGCAGTACTTC.

V usage is TRBV5-5 and J usage is TRBJ2-7; 10 nucleotides line up with TRBD1. This CDR3 has 15 amino acids. Germline-derived CDR1 and CDR2 are SGHKS and YYEKEE (reference sequence). Unmatched junction bases numbered 9, after V lost 3 bases and J lost 6 bases. CDR3 nucleotides: TGTGCCAGCAGCTCCCGGGACAGGGGACGCCGCGAGCAGTACTTC. Translation gives CASSSRDRGRREQYF.

J is TRBJ2-1 and V is TRBV7-9, with 9 bases that match TRBD2. The CDR3 length is 15 residues. V shed 0 bases, J shed 5 bases, and the junction held 2 bases outside the gene matches. Looked up from germline, CDR1 is SEHNR and CDR2 is FQNEAQ (reference sequence). The CDR3 loop reads CASSLAGLADNEQFF. The CDR3 bases are TGTGCCAGCAGCTTAGCGGGACTAGCCGACAATGAGCAGTTCTTC.

V usage is TRBV28 and J usage is TRBJ2-3, with D hard to call. Germline CDR1 reads MDHEN; CDR2 reads SYDVKM. The CDR3 is made up of 12 amino acids. V dropped 5 bases and J dropped 5 bases, with 8 bases sitting between them. The CDR3 loop is CASSLRRDTQYF. CDR3 sequence (DNA): TGTGCCAGCAGTCTAAGGAGAGATACGCAGTATTTT.

The rearrangement uses TRBV5-1 and TRBJ2-2; 9 nucleotides align to TRBD1. V lost 2 bases to trimming and J lost 1 base; unmatched junction nucleotides: 6. The CDR3 is 17 residues long. Looked up from germline, CDR1 is SGHRS and CDR2 is YFSETQ. The CDR3 reads CASSLTGGGRNTGELFF. The CDR3 nucleotides are TGCGCCAGCAGCTTAACAGGGGGCGGTCGGAACACCGGGGAGCTGTTTTTT.

V is TRBV4-2 and J is TRBJ2-7; unclear D gene. The CDR3 has 17 residues. From germline, CDR1 is LGHNA and CDR2 YNFKEQ. With 0 bases removed from V and 1 base from J, the gap between germline ends came to 16 bases. CDR3 amino acids: CASSQEVGGAQSYEQYF. CDR3 nucleotides: TGTGCCAGCAGCCAAGAGGTTGGCGGAGCCCAATCCTACGAGCAGTACTTC.

The chain combines TRBV5-8 with TRBJ1-1; 8 positions match TRBD1. Germline-derived CDR1 and CDR2 are SGHTS and YDEGEE. CDR3 length equals 14 residues. Trimming removed 0 bases from V and 5 bases from J; junction bases left unmatched: 3. Here the CDR3 reads CASSLGTGPTEAFF. CDR3 DNA sequence: TGTGCCAGCAGCTTGGGGACAGGGCCAACTGAAGCTTTCTTT. Full variable domain (missing parts from reference TRBV5-8 and TRBJ1-1): EAGVTQSPTHLIKTRGQQATLRCSPISGHTSVYWYQQALGLGLQFLLWYDEGEERNRGNFPPRFSGRQFPNYSSELNVNALELEDSALYLCASSLGTGPTEAFFGQGTRLTVV.

The gene calls are TRBV27 and TRBJ2-7, with TRBD2 matching 11 bases. With 6 bases clipped from V and 5 bases from J, the junction kept 9 bases outside the gene matches. Germline V gene lookup returns CDR1 MNHEY and CDR2 SMNVEV (reference sequence). The CDR3 sequence is 15 residues long. DNA of the CDR3: TGTGCCAGCAGCCCACTAGCGGGAGTAACGAACGAGCAGTACTTC. Its protein is CASSPLAGVTNEQYF.

The chain carries TRBV5-1 and TRBJ1-3; no definite D call. Looked up from germline, CDR1 is SGHRS and CDR2 is YFSETQ. The CDR3 has 15 residues. V lost 0 bases to trimming and J lost 4 bases, with 11 bases between them. The DNA of the CDR3 is TGCGCCAGCAGCTTGGTGGAGGGCTCCGGAAACACCATATATTTT. This codes for CASSLVEGSGNTIYF. The complete variable domain, with remaining parts taken from reference TRBV5-1 and TRBJ1-3, reads KAGVTQTPRYLIKTRGQQVTLSCSPISGHRSVSWYQQTPGQGLQFLFEYFSETQRNKGNFPGRFSGRQFSNSRSEMNVSTLELGDSALYLCASSLVEGSGNTIYFGEGSWLTVV.

The chain recombines TRBV28 with TRBJ2-7, with D tentatively TRBD2 (7 bases). The V gene lost 6 bases and the J gene lost 3 bases, with 12 bases spanning the gap. This CDR3 has 13 amino acids. Germline-derived CDR1 and CDR2 are MDHEN and SYDVKM. CDR3: CASRLGGHYEQYF. CDR3 DNA: TGTGCCAGCAGACTGGGGGGGCACTACGAGCAGTACTTC.

In regard to this clone: The same CDR3 can be traced to other DNA sequences in this sample. The chain links TRBV28 to TRBJ1-5; D not resolved. The germline V gene encodes CDR1 MDHEN and CDR2 SYDVKM. This CDR3 comprises 14 residues. Trimming took 3 bases from V and 6 from J, leaving 12 bases between them. CDR3 residues: CASSFRGLGQPQHF. The CDR3, as DNA: TGTGCCAGCAGTTTTAGAGGGTTAGGTCAGCCCCAGCATTTT.

V and J are TRBV5-5 and TRBJ2-3; D is unclear. V dropped 2 bases and J dropped 4 bases, with 5 bases sitting between them. This CDR3 has 12 residues. CDR1 and CDR2 (germline): SGHKS, YYEKEE (reference sequence). The CDR3 protein is CASSLPADTQYF. The CDR3 bases are TGTGCCAGCAGCTTACCAGCAGATACGCAGTATTTT.

The V call is TRBV18, the J call TRBJ2-7; TRBD2 aligns across 8 bases. V lost 1 base, J lost 5 bases, and 7 bases stayed unmatched. Germline loops: CDR1 KGHSH, CDR2 LQKENI. The CDR3 runs 15 residues. This CDR3 reads CASSPRASGLNEQYF. The CDR3 DNA is TGTGCCAGCTCACCACGGGCTAGCGGGCTCAACGAGCAGTACTTC.

V and J are TRBV15 and TRBJ1-1; D gene ambiguous. Trimming pared 5 bases from V and 1 base from J, leaving 14 bases between. This CDR3 comprises 15 residues. The germline V gene has CDR1 LNHNV and CDR2 YYDKDF (reference sequence). CDR3 DNA: TGTGCCACCAGCCCCCGGCGGCCGGGGAACACTGAAGCTTTCTTT. Translated: CATSPRRPGNTEAFF.

This chain connects TRBV19 to TRBJ1-1; no definite D call. The germline V gene has CDR1 LNHDA and CDR2 SQIVND (reference sequence). Trimming removed 0 bases from V and 7 bases from J, with 3 bases in between. The CDR3 is 11 residues long. The CDR3 coding sequence is TGTGCCAGTAGTATAGACAGTGAAGCTTTCTTT. Translation: CASSIDSEAFF.

This chain uses TRBV5-1 with TRBJ2-5; D gene ambiguous. V gave up 1 base and J gave up 1 base, with 5 bases separating them. Germline V gene data show CDR1 as SGHRS and CDR2 as YFSETQ. The CDR3 contains 13 residues. The CDR3 DNA reads as TGCGCCAGCAGCTTGAACACCCAAGAGACCCAGTACTTC. This codes for CASSLNTQETQYF.

This CDR3 reads CASSSRQGRNSPLHF. The CDR3 coding sequence is TGTGCCAGTAGTTCAAGACAGGGGCGGAATTCACCCCTCCACTTT. V and J are TRBV19 and TRBJ1-6; 8 nucleotides align to TRBD1. With 5 bases clipped from V and 7 bases from J, the junction kept 7 bases outside the gene matches. Per the germline V gene, CDR1 is LNHDA and CDR2 is SQIVND (reference sequence). CDR3 size: 15 residues.

The chain employs TRBV11-1 and TRBJ2-1; TRBD2 agrees at 9 bases. The CDR3 runs 13 residues. Germline loops: CDR1 SGHAT, CDR2 FQDESV (reference sequence). V was clipped by 3 bases and J by 9 bases; unmatched bases: 3. The CDR3 bases are TGTGCCAGCAGCTTGCGGGAGGGCTTTGAGCAGTTCTTC. This gives the protein CASSLREGFEQFF.

This chain links TRBV18 with TRBJ1-2, with TRBD1 matching over 9 bases. V gave up 3 bases and J gave up 4 bases; unmatched junction bases: 9. CDR1 is KGHSH and CDR2 is LQKENI in the germline V gene. The length of the CDR3 is 16 residues. Written as DNA, the CDR3 is TGTGCCAGCTCACCCCCGGGACAGGGAGGGGGCTATGGCTACACCTTC. Translated: CASSPPGQGGGYGYTF.

This sequence joins TRBV29-1 and TRBJ2-7; TRBD2 is a possible D gene (5 bases). V lost 4 bases, J lost 2 bases, and 12 bases lay in between. This CDR3 comprises 13 residues. Germline V gene lookup returns CDR1 SQVTM and CDR2 ANQGSEA. The CDR3 loop reads CSVGGALAYEQYF. CDR3 sequence (DNA): TGCAGCGTTGGGGGAGCCCTCGCCTACGAGCAGTACTTC.